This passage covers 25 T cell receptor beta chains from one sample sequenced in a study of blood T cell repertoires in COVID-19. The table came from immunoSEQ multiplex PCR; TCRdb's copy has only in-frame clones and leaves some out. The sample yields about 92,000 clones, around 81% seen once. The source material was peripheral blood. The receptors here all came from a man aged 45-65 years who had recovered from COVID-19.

CDR3 sequence (DNA): TGTGCCAGCAGCCAAGATGGGACAGGGGGCCTCAATGAGCAGTTCTTC. Translated, it gives CASSQDGTGGLNEQFF. The V call is TRBV4-2, the J call TRBJ2-1; 12 bases align to TRBD1. The CDR3 has 16 amino acids. Germline assignment: CDR1 LGHNA and CDR2 YNFKEQ. Trimming cost V 0 bases and J 6 bases; bases outside gene matches: 3.

CDR3 in amino acids: CAIRDRVTEAFF. CDR3 DNA sequence: TGTGCCATCAGGGACAGGGTGACTGAAGCTTTCTTT. V is TRBV10-3 and J is TRBJ1-1; 8 nucleotides agree with TRBD1. This CDR3 comprises 12 residues. With V trimmed by 6 bases and J by 5 bases, 2 bases remained unmatched. Germline-derived CDR1 and CDR2 are ENHRY and SYGVKD.

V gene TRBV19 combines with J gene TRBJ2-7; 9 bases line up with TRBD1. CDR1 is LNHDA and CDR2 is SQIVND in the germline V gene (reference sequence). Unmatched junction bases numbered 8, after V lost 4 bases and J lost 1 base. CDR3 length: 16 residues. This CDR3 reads CASSNFQDRGSYEQYF. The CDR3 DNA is TGTGCCAGTAGTAATTTTCAGGACAGGGGATCCTACGAGCAGTACTTC.

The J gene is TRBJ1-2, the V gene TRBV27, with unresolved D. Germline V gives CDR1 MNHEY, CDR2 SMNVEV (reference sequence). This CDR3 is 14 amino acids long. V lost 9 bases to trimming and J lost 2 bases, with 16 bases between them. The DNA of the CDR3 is TGTGCCAGTTCTTTTCGCGGCGGGAACTATGGCTACACCTTC. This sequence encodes CASSFRGGNYGYTF.

The CDR3 DNA follows: TGTGCCATCCGTACCTACGAGCAGTACTTC. Amino acids: CAIRTYEQYF. The chain recombines TRBV27 with TRBJ2-7; D is unresolved. Germline assignment: CDR1 MNHEY and CDR2 SMNVEV (reference sequence). The CDR3 covers 10 residues. The V and J ends lost 10 bases and 2 bases respectively, with 6 bases between them.

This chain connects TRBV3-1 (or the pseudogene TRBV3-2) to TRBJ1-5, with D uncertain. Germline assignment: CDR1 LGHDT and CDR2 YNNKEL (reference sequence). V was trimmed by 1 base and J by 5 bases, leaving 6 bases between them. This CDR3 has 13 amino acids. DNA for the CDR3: TGTGCCAGCAGCCAAGGTCGGGATCAGCCCCAGCATTTT. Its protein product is CASSQGRDQPQHF.

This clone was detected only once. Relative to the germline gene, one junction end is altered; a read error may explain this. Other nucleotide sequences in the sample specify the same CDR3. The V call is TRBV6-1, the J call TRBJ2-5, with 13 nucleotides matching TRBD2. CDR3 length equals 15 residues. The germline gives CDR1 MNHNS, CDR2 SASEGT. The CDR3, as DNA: TGTGCCAGTAGTGAACTAGCGGGAGGGCAAGAGACCCAGTACTTC. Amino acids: CASSELAGGQETQYF.

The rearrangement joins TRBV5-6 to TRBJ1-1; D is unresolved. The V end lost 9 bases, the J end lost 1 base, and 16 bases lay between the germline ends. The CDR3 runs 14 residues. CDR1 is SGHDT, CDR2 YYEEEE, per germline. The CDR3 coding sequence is TGTGCCACTCCCCCCGGCGGATCGAACACTGAAGCTTTCTTT. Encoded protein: CATPPGGSNTEAFF.

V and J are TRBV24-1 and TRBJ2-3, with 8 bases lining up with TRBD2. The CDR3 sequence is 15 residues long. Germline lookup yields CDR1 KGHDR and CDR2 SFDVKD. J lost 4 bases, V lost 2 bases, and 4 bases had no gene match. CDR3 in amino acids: CATSDSGRGADTQYF. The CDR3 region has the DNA TGTGCCACCAGTGATTCAGGGCGGGGGGCAGATACGCAGTATTTT.

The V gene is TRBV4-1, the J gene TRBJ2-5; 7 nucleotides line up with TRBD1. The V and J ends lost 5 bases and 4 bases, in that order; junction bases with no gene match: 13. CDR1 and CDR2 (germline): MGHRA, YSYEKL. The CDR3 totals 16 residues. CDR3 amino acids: CASSIGGDPKGETQYF. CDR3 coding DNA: TGCGCCAGCAGCATAGGGGGCGACCCGAAGGGAGAGACCCAGTACTTC.

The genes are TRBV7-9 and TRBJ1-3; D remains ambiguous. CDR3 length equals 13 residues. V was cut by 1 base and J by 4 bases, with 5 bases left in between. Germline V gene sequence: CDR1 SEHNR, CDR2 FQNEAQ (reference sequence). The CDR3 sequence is CASSLGGGNTIYF. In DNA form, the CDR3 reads TGTGCCAGCAGCTTAGGAGGGGGAAACACCATATATTTT. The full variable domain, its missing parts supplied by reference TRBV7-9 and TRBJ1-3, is DTGVSQNPRHKITKRGQNVTFRCDPISEHNRLYWYRQTLGQGPEFLTYFQNEAQLEKSRLLSDRFSAERPKGSFSTLEIQRTEQGDSAMYLCASSLGGGNTIYFGEGSWLTVV.

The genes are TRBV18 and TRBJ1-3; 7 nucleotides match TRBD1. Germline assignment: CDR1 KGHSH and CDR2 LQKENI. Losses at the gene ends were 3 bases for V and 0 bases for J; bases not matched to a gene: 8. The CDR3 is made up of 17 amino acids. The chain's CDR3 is CASSPILGQNSGNTIYF. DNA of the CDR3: TGTGCCAGCTCACCTATCCTGGGACAGAACTCTGGAAACACCATATATTTT.

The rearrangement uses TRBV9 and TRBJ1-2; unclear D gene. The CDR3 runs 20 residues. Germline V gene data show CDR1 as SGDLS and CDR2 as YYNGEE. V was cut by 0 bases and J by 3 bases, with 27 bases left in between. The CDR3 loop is CASSVGPPPHQGELDYGYTF. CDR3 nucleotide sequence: TGTGCCAGCAGCGTAGGCCCACCACCCCATCAAGGAGAGCTTGACTATGGCTACACCTTC.

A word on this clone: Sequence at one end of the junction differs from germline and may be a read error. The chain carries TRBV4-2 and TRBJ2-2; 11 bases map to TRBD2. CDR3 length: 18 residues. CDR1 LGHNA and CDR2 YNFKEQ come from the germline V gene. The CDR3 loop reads CASSKELAGALNTGELFF. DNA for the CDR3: TGTGCCAGCAGCAAAGAACTAGCGGGGGCCCTGAACACCGGGGAGCTGTTTTTT.

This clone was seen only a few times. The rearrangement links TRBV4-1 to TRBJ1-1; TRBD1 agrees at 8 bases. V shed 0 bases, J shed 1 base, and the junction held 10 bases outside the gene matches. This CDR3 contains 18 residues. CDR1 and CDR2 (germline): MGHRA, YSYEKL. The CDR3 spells CASSQDRQDRAGNTEAFF. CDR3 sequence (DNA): TGCGCCAGCAGCCAAGATCGTCAGGACAGGGCTGGGAACACTGAAGCTTTCTTT.

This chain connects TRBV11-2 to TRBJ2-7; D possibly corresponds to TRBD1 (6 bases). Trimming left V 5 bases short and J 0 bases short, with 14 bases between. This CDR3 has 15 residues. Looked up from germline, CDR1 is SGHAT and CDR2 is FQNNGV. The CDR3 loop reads CASSPGPRGSYEQYF. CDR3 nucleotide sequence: TGTGCCAGCAGCCCTGGGCCCAGGGGCTCCTACGAGCAGTACTTC. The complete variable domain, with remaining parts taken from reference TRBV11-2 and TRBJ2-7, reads EAGVAQSPRYKIIEKRQSVAFWCNPISGHATLYWYQQILGQGPKLLIQFQNNGVVDDSQLPKDRFSAERLKGVDSTLKIQPAKLEDSAVYLCASSPGPRGSYEQYFGPGTRLTVT.

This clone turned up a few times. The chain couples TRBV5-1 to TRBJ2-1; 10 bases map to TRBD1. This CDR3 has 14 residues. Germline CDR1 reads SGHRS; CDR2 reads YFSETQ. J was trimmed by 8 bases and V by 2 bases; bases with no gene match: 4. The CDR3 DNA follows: TGCGCCAGCAGCTTCATGGGGACAGGGGATGAGCAGTTCTTC. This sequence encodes CASSFMGTGDEQFF. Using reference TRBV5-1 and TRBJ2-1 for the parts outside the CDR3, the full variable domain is KAGVTQTPRYLIKTRGQQVTLSCSPISGHRSVSWYQQTPGQGLQFLFEYFSETQRNKGNFPGRFSGRQFSNSRSEMNVSTLELGDSALYLCASSFMGTGDEQFFGPGTRLTVL.

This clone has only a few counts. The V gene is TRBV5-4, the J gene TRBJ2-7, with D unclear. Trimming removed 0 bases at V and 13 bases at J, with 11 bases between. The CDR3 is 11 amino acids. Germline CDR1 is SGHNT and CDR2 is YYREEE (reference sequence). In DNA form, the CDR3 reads TGTGCCAGCAGCTTGGGCGAGGAGTTCTACTTC. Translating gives CASSLGEEFYF.

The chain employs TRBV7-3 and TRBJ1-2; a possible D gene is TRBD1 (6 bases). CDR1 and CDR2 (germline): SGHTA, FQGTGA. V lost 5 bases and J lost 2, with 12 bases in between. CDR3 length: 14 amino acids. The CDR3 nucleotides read TGTGCCAGCAGCCCATCTACAGGGAACTATGGCTACACCTTC. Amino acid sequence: CASSPSTGNYGYTF. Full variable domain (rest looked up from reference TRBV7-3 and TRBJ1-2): GAGVSQTPSNKVTEKGKYVELRCDPISGHTALYWYRQSLGQGPEFLIYFQGTGAADDSGLPNDRFFAVRPEGSVSTLKIQRTERGDSAVYLCASSPSTGNYGYTFGSGTRLTVV.

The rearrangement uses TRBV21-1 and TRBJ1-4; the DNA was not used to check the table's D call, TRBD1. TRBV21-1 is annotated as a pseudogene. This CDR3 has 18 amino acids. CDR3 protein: CASSKALDRGATNEKLFF. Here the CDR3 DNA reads TGTGCCAGCAGCAAAGCGCTAGACAGGGGGGCAACTAATGAAAAACTGTTTTTT.

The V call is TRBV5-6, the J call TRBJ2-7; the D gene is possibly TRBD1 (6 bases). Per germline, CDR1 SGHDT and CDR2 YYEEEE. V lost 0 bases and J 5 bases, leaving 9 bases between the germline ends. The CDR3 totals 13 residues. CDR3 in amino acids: CASSLGTVHEQYF. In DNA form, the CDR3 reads TGTGCCAGCAGCTTGGGGACAGTACACGAGCAGTACTTC.

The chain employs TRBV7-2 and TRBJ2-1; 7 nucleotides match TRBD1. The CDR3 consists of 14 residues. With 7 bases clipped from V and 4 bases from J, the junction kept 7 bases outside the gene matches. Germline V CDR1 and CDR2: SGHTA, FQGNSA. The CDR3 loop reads CASTSPGQYNEQFF. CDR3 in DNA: TGTGCCAGCACGTCTCCGGGACAGTACAATGAGCAGTTCTTC.

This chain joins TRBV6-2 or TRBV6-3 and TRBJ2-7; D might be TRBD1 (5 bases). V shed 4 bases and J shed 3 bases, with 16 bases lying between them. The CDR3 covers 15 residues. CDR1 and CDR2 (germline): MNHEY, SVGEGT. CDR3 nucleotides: TGTGCCAGCAGTTCCCCCCAGGGTGGGGACTACGAGCAGTACTTC. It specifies CASSSPQGGDYEQYF.

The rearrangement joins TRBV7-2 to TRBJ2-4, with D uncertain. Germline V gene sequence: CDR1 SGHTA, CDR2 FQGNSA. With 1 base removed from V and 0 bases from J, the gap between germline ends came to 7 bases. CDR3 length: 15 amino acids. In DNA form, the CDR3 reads TGTGCCAGCAGCTTAGAGCCGGGAGCCAAAAACATTCAGTACTTC. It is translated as CASSLEPGAKNIQYF.

In DNA form, the CDR3 reads TGTGCCAGCAGCAAAACCAGGGGAGCAGATACGCAGTATTTT. Translated: CASSKTRGADTQYF. This chain connects TRBV28 to TRBJ2-3; D possibly corresponds to TRBD1 (6 bases). The V end was cut by 6 bases, the J end by 4 bases, with 14 bases between. Germline loops: CDR1 MDHEN, CDR2 SYDVKM. The CDR3 sequence is 14 residues long.